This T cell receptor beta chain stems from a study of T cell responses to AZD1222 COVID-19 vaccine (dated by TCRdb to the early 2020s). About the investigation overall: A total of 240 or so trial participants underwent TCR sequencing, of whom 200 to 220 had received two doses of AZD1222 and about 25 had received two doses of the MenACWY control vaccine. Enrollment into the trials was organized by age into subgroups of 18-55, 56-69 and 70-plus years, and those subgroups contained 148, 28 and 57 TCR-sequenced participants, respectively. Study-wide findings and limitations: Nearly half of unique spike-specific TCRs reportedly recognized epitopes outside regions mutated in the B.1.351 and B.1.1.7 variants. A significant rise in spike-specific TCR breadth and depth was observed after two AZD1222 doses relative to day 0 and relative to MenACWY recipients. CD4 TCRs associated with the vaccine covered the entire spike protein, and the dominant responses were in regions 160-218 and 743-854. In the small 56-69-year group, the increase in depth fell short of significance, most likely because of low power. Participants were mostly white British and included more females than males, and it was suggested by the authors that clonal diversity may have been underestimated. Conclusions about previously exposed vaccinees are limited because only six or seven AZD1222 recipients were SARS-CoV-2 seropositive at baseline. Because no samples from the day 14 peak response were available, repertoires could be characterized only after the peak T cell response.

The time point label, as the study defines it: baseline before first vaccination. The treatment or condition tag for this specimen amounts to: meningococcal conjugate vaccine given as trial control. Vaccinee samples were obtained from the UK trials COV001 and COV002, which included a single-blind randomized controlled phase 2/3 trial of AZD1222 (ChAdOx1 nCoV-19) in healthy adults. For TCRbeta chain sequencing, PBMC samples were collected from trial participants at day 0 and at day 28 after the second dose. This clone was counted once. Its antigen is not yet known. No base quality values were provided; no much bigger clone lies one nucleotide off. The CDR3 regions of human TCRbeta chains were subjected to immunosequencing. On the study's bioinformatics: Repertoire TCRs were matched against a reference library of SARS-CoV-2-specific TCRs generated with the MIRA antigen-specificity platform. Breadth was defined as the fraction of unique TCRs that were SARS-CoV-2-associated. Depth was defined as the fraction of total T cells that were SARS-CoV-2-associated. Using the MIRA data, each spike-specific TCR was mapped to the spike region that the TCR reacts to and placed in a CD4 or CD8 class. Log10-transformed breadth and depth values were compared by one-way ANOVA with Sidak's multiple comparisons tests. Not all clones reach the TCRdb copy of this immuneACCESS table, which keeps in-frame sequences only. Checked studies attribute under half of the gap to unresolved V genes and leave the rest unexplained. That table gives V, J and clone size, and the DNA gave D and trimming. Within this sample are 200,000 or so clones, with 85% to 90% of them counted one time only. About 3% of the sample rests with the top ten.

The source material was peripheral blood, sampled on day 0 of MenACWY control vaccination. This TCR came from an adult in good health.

The CDR3 region: CASTNLHDNNEQFF. The nucleotide sequence reads as follows: TGTGCCAGTACGAACCTGCACGACAACAATGAGCAGTTCTTC. Recombination linked TRBV19 to TRBJ2-1; no D gene call is confident. The junction carries 15 bases between V and J, which are trimmed by 7 bases and 5 bases respectively. The CDR1 and CDR2 encoded by the germline V gene (reference sequence) are LNHDA and SQIVND. CDR3 length: 14 amino acids, cysteine to phenylalanine. CDR3 DNA only is kept here, 42 bases in frame from base 1.